Listed below are T cell receptor beta chains from one sample, sequenced in a study of T cells in Graves' hyperthyroidism and ophthalmopathy. TCRdb called the multiplex PCR reads again in MiXCR, with one record for every CDR3 protein. There are fewer than 350,000 distinct CDR3 sequences in the sample; less than 20% occur only once, and roughly a sixth lies in the top ten. The sequencing input was blood. These receptors originate from a middle-aged woman with Graves' ophthalmopathy. CDR3s include the opening cysteine and the closing phenylalanine or tryptophan. The D gene is left open where the match is weak. The listing skips clone size in some rows; elsewhere it reads once, few, many or a size class.

len	v_gene	abundance	d_gene	j_gene	CDR3aa	CDR3nt
15	TRBV12-3/TRBV12-4	many	TRBD2	TRBJ2-5	CASSPEGRALEAQYF	TGTGCCAGCAGCCCCGAGGGGAGGGCTCTGGAGGCCCAGTACTTC
14	TRBV27	many	.	TRBJ2-5	CASSSSGYQETKYF	TGTGCCAGCAGTTCATCCGGGTACCAAGAGACCAAGTACTTC
15	TRBV20-1	many	.	TRBJ1-5	CSASSRDKGNQPQHF	TGCAGTGCTAGCAGCCGGGACAAGGGGAATCAGCCCCAGCATTTT
15	TRBV6-5	many	.	TRBJ1-5	CASSYRGGGNQPQHF	TGTGCCAGCAGTTACCGGGGCGGGGGCAATCAGCCCCAGCATTTT
17	TRBV20-1	many	TRBD2	TRBJ2-7	CSARSGTSGRTTYEQYF	TGCAGTGCTAGATCCGGGACTAGCGGGAGGACTACCTACGAGCAGTACTTC
13	TRBV6-2/TRBV6-3	.	TRBD1	TRBJ2-7	CASMTRGHYEQYF	TGTGCCAGCATGACCAGGGGGCACTACGAGCAGTACTTC
14	TRBV27	.	.	TRBJ2-7	CASSFTANSYERYF	TGTGCCAGCAGTTTCACAGCAAACTCCTACGAGCGGTACTTC
14	TRBV6-2/TRBV6-3	many	TRBD2	TRBJ2-7	CASSTGLAGDRQYF	TGTGCCAGCAGTACCGGACTAGCGGGAGACAGGCAGTACTTC
13	TRBV6-1	.	.	TRBJ2-2	CASSVGRTGELFF	TGTGCCAGCAGTGTAGGCAGGACCGGGGAGCTGTTTTTT
14	TRBV12-3/TRBV12-4	.	.	TRBJ2-7	CASSLRVGLHEQYF	TGTGCCAGCAGTTTGCGGGTCGGGCTCCACGAGCAGTACTTC
12	TRBV5-1	many	.	TRBJ2-5	CASSTTVGTQYF	TGCGCCAGCAGCACGACGGTGGGGACCCAGTACTTC
13	TRBV12-3/TRBV12-4	.	TRBD1	TRBJ2-5	CASSLTGDGAQYF	TGTGCCAGCAGTTTAACAGGGGATGGGGCCCAGTACTTC
18	TRBV10-2	few	.	TRBJ2-1	CASSESVGTVLSDYEQFF	TGCGCCAGCAGTGAGTCGGTAGGGACAGTCCTTTCGGACTACGAGCAGTTCTTC
16	TRBV2	many	TRBD2	TRBJ2-5	CASSELAGAVGETQYF	TGTGCCAGCAGTGAACTAGCGGGAGCGGTTGGGGAGACCCAGTACTTC
17	TRBV27	many	TRBD2	TRBJ2-5	CASSSTLAGRWEETQYF	TGTGCCAGCAGTTCCACACTAGCGGGGAGGTGGGAAGAGACCCAGTACTTC
14	TRBV6-1	many	.	TRBJ2-3	CASRLNPSTDTQYF	TGTGCCAGCCGCCTAAACCCCAGCACAGATACGCAGTATTTT
15	TRBV18	many	.	TRBJ2-1	CASSPAGAPINEQFF	TGTGCCAGCTCACCAGCTGGAGCGCCTATCAATGAGCAGTTCTTC
13	TRBV28	many	.	TRBJ1-2	CASSLSTNYGYTF	TGTGCCAGCAGTTTATCTACTAACTATGGCTACACCTTC
13	TRBV7-9	many	.	TRBJ1-2	CASSRGPSYGYTF	TGTGCCAGCAGCCGGGGACCGAGCTATGGCTACACCTTC
15	TRBV11-2	.	.	TRBJ1-5	CASSLDGSNNQPQHF	TGTGCCAGCAGCTTAGATGGCAGTAACAATCAGCCCCAGCATTTT
13	TRBV5-5	.	TRBD1	TRBJ2-7	CASSRLDRDEQYF	TGTGCCAGCAGCCGACTGGACAGGGACGAGCAGTACTTC
15	TRBV7-2	many	.	TRBJ2-5	CASSLEWASRETQYF	TGTGCCAGCAGCTTAGAGTGGGCTAGTCGGGAGACCCAGTACTTC
11	TRBV29-1	.	.	TRBJ2-2	CSVGGSGELFF	TGCAGCGTTGGGGGCTCCGGGGAGCTGTTTTTT
16	TRBV28	many	.	TRBJ1-5	CASMVARSLSNQPQHF	TGTGCCAGCATGGTGGCCAGGAGCCTTAGCAATCAGCCCCAGCATTTT
18	TRBV27	many	TRBD2	TRBJ2-5	CASSSHPGLAGVGETQYF	TGTGCCAGCAGCTCACACCCGGGACTAGCGGGAGTCGGTGAGACCCAGTACTTC
17	TRBV19	many	.	TRBJ2-5	CASSIALGGGLRETQYF	TGTGCCAGTAGTATAGCCCTGGGAGGGGGCCTGCGAGAGACCCAGTACTTC
15	TRBV5-1	.	.	TRBJ1-5	CASSADGNSNQPQHF	TGCGCCAGCAGCGCCGACGGTAATAGCAATCAGCCCCAGCATTTT
16	TRBV12-3/TRBV12-4	many	TRBD2	TRBJ2-2	CASTPSAGENTGELFF	TGTGCCAGCACCCCTTCCGCGGGAGAGAACACCGGGGAGCTGTTTTTT
15	TRBV6-5	many	.	TRBJ1-1	CASSYSFEGWTEAFF	TGTGCCAGCAGTTACTCGTTTGAGGGTTGGACTGAAGCTTTCTTT
16	TRBV28	many	TRBD2	TRBJ2-2	CATSVEGLAITGELFF	TGTGCCACAAGCGTCGAGGGACTAGCGATTACCGGGGAGCTGTTTTTT
15	TRBV6-2/TRBV6-3	many	.	TRBJ2-5	CASSYPRTNQETQYF	TGTGCCAGCAGTTACCCTAGGACTAACCAAGAGACCCAGTACTTC
18	TRBV6-2/TRBV6-3	many	.	TRBJ2-6	CASSSIGGRFSGANVLTF	TGTGCCAGCAGTTCGATCGGCGGACGCTTTTCTGGGGCCAACGTCCTGACTTTC
13	TRBV7-3	many	.	TRBJ2-5	CASSLRPQETQYF	TGTGCCAGCAGCTTAAGGCCCCAAGAGACCCAGTACTTC
12	TRBV12-3/TRBV12-4	many	.	TRBJ1-1	CASSVQGTEAFF	TGTGCCAGCAGTGTACAGGGAACTGAAGCTTTCTTT
14	TRBV30	many	.	TRBJ2-7	CAWSVPYLFYEQYF	TGTGCCTGGAGTGTACCTTACCTATTCTACGAGCAGTACTTC
15	TRBV7-2	many	.	TRBJ1-2	CASSPPGRESYGYTF	TGTGCCAGCAGCCCCCCTGGGAGGGAAAGCTATGGCTACACCTTC
16	TRBV5-5	many	.	TRBJ1-5	CASSLQGADSNQPQHF	TGTGCCAGCAGCTTGCAAGGGGCGGATAGCAATCAGCCCCAGCATTTT
16	TRBV6-5	many	.	TRBJ2-7	CASSYSVGSSSYEQYF	TGTGCCAGCAGTTACTCGGTAGGGTCCAGCTCCTACGAGCAGTACTTC
17	TRBV30	many	.	TRBJ2-4	CAWRPISSAGAKNIQYF	TGTGCCTGGAGACCTATTTCCAGTGCGGGGGCCAAAAACATTCAGTACTTC
14	TRBV6-5	many	.	TRBJ1-5	CASSYSRSNQPQHF	TGTGCCAGCAGTTACTCGAGGAGCAATCAGCCCCAGCATTTT
11	TRBV27	many	.	TRBJ2-7	CASIGGSEQYF	TGTGCCAGCATTGGGGGATCCGAGCAGTACTTC
15	TRBV27	few	.	TRBJ2-2	CASSLSSLNTGELFF	TGTGCCAGCAGTTTATCGAGTCTTAACACCGGGGAGCTGTTTTTT
15	TRBV2	few	TRBD1	TRBJ1-5	CASRLTGVRNQPQHF	TGTGCCAGCAGACTAACAGGGGTGCGCAATCAGCCCCAGCATTTT
15	TRBV7-8	.	.	TRBJ2-2	CASSLGPYGTGELFF	TGTGCCAGCAGCTTAGGGCCGTACGGGACCGGGGAGCTATTTTTT